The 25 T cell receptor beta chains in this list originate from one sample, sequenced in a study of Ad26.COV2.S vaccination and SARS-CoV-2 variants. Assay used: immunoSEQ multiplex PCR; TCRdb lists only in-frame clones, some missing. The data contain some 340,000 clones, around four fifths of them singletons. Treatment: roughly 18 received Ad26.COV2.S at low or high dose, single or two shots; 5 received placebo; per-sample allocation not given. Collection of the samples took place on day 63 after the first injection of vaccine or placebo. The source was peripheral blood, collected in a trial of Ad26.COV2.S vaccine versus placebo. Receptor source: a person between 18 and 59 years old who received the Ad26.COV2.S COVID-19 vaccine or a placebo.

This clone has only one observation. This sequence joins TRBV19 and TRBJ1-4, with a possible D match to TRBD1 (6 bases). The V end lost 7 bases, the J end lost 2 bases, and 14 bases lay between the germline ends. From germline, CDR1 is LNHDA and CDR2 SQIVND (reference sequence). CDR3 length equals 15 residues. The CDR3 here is CASTPPGATNEKLFF. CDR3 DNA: TGTGCCAGTACCCCGCCGGGGGCGACTAATGAAAAACTGTTTTTT.

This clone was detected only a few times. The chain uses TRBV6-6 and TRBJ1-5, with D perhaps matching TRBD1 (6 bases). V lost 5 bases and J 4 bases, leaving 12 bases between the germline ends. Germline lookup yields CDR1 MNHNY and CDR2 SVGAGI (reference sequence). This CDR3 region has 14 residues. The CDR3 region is CASSAGQKNQPQHF. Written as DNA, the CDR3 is TGTGCCAGCAGTGCTGGACAGAAAAATCAGCCCCAGCATTTT.

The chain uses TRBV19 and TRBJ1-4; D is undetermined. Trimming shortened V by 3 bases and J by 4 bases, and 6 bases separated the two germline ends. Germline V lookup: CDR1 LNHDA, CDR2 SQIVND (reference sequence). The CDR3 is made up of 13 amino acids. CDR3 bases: TGTGCCAGTAGTATCAGATATAATGAAAAACTGTTTTTT. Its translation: CASSIRYNEKLFF.

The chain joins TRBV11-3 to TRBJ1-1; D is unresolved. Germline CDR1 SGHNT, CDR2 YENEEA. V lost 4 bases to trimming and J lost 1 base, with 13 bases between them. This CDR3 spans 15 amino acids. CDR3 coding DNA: TGTGCCAGCAGCTCCTCCGGGAAAACGAACACTGAAGCTTTCTTT. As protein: CASSSSGKTNTEAFF.

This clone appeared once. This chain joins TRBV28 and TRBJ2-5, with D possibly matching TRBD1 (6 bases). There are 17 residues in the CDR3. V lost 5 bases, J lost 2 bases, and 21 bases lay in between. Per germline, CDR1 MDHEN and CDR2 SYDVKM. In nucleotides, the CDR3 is TGTGCCAGCAGTCTACCTCAGGGGTTTAGAGGACAAGAGACCCAGTACTTC. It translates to CASSLPQGFRGQETQYF.

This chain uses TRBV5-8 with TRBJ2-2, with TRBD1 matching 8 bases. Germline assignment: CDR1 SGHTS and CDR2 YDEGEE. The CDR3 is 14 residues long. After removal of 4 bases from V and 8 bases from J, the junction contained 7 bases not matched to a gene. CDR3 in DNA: TGTGCCAGCAGCCCTGGGACAGGCCGAGGGGAGCTGTTTTTT. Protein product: CASSPGTGRGELFF.

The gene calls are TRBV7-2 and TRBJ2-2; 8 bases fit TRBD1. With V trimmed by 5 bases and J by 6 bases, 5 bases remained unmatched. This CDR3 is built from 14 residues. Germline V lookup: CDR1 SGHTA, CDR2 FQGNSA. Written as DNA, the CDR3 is TGTGCCAGCAGCGCCCGGACAGGGCCCGGGGAGCTGTTTTTT. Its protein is CASSARTGPGELFF. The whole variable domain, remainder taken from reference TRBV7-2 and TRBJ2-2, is GAGVSQSPSNKVTEKGKDVELRCDPISGHTALYWYRQSLGQGLEFLIYFQGNSAPDKSGLPSDRFSAERTGGSVSTLTIQRTQQEDSAVYLCASSARTGPGELFFGEGSRLTVL.

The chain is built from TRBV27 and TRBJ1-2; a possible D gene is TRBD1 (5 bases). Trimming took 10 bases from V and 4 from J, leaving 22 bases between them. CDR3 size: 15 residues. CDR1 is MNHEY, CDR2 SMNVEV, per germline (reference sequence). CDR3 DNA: TGTGCCACCACCCCCACAACGACAGTCGGCTATGGCTACACCTTC. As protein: CATTPTTTVGYGYTF.

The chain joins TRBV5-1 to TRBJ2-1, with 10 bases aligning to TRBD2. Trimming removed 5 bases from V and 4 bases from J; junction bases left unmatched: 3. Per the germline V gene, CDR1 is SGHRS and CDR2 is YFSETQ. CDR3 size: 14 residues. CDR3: CASRLLAGYNEQFF. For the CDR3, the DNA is TGCGCCAGCAGATTACTAGCGGGGTACAATGAGCAGTTCTTC. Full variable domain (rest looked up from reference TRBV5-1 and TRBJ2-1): KAGVTQTPRYLIKTRGQQVTLSCSPISGHRSVSWYQQTPGQGLQFLFEYFSETQRNKGNFPGRFSGRQFSNSRSEMNVSTLELGDSALYLCASRLLAGYNEQFFGPGTRLTVL.

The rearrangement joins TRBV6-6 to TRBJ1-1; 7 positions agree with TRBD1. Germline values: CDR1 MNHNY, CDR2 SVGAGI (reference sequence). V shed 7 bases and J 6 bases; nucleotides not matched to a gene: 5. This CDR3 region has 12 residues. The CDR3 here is CASTGGLAEAFF. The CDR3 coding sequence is TGTGCCAGCACAGGGGGGCTCGCTGAAGCTTTCTTT.

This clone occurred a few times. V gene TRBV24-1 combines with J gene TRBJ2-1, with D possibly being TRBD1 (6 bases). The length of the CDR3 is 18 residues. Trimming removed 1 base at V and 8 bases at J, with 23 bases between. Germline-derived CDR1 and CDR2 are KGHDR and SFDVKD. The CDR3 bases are TGTGCCACCAGTGATTTTGGGGATGCGACAGGCAGGCACGATGAGCAGTTCTTC. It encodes CATSDFGDATGRHDEQFF.

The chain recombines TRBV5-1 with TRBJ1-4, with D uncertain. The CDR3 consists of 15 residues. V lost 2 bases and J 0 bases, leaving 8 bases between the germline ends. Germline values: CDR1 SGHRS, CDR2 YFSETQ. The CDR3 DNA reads TGCGCCAGCAGCTTCTTCGATTCAACTAATGAAAAACTGTTTTTT. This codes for CASSFFDSTNEKLFF.

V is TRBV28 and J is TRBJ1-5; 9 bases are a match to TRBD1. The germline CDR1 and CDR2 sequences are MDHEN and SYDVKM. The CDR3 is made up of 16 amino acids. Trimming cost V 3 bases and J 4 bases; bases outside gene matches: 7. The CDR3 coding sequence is TGTGCCAGCAGTTTTTTGACAGGGGGAAGTAATCAGCCCCAGCATTTT. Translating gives CASSFLTGGSNQPQHF.

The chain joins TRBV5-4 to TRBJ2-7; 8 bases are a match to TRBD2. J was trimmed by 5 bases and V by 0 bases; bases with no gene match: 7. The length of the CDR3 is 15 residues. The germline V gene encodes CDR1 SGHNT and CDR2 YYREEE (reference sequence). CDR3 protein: CASSLAGGVSHEQYF. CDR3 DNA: TGTGCCAGCAGCTTGGCCGGGGGGGTATCCCACGAGCAGTACTTC. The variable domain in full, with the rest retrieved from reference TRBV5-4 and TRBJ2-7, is ETGVTQSPTHLIKTRGQQVTLRCSSQSGHNTVSWYQQALGQGPQFIFQYYREEENGRGNFPPRFSGLQFPNYSSELNVNALELDDSALYLCASSLAGGVSHEQYFGPGTRLTVT.

In DNA form, the CDR3 reads TGTGCCAGCAGCGTAGGGAGCAACCCAGGATACGAGCAGTACTTC. Protein product: CASSVGSNPGYEQYF. The chain couples TRBV9 to TRBJ2-7, with D uncertain. The V end lost 0 bases, the J end lost 4 bases, and 14 bases lay between the germline ends. Germline CDR1 is SGDLS and CDR2 is YYNGEE. This CDR3 comprises 15 residues.

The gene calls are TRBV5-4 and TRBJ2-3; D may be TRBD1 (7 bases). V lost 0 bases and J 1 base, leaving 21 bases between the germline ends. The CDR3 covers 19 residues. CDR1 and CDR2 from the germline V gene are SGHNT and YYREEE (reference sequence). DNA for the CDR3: TGTGCCAGCAGCTTGGGGGCGGGACAGTACGTGGGGGGCACAGATACGCAGTATTTT. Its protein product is CASSLGAGQYVGGTDTQYF.

The CDR3 bases are TGTGCCAGCAGCCCGCGGGGGGGGGTCAGGCTGTTTTTT. Amino acid sequence: CASSPRGGVRLFF. The rearrangement uses TRBV3-1 (or the pseudogene TRBV3-2) and TRBJ2-2, with 9 bases fitting TRBD2. CDR1 LGHDT and CDR2 YNNKEL come from the germline V gene (reference sequence). With 4 bases clipped from V and 13 bases from J, the junction kept 7 bases outside the gene matches. The CDR3 consists of 13 residues.

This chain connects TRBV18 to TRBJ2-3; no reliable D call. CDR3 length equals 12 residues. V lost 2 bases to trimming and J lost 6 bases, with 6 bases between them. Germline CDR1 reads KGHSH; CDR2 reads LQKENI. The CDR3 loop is CASSPLRDTQYF. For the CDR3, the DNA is TGTGCCAGCTCACCATTACGGGATACGCAGTATTTT.

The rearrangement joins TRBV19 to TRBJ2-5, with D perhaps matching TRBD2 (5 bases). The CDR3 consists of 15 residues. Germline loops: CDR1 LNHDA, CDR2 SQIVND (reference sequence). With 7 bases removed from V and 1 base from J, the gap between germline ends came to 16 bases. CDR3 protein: CASTLRPGLQETQYF. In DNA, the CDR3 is TGTGCCAGTACCCTAAGACCCGGACTCCAAGAGACCCAGTACTTC. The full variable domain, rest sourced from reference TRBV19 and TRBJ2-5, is DGGITQSPKYLFRKEGQNVTLSCEQNLNHDAMYWYRQDPGQGLRLIYYSQIVNDFQKGDIAEGYSVSREKKESFPLTVTSAQKNPTAFYLCASTLRPGLQETQYFGPGTRLLVL.

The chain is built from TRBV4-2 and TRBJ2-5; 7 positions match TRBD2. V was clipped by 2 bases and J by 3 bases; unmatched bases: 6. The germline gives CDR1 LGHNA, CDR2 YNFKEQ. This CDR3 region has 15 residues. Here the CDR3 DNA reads TGTGCCAGCAGCCAAACGGGAGGCACGGAAGAGACCCAGTACTTC. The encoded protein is CASSQTGGTEETQYF.

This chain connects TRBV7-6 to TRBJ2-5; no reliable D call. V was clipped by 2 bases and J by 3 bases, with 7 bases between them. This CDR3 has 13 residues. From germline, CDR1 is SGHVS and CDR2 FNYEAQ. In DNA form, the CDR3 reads TGTGCCAGCAGCTTATATGTGGAAGAGACCCAGTACTTC. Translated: CASSLYVEETQYF.

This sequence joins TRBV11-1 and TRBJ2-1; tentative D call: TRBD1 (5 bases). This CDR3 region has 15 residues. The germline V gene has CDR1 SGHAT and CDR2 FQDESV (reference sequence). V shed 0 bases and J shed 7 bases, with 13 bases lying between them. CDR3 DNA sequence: TGTGCCAGCAGCTTAGCGGGAACAGGAACTAATGAGCAGTTCTTC. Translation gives CASSLAGTGTNEQFF.

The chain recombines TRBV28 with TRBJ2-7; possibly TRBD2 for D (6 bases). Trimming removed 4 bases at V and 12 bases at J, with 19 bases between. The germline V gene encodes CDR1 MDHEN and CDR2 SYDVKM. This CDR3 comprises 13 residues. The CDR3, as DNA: TGTGCCAGCAGTTCCCAGGGACTCCGAGGGCCGTACTTC. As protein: CASSSQGLRGPYF.

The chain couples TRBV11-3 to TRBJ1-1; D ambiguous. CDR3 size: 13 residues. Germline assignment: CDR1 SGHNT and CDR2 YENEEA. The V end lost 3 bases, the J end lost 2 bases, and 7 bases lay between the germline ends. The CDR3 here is CASSFAGNTEAFF. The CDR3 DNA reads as TGTGCCAGCAGCTTTGCGGGAAACACTGAAGCTTTCTTT.

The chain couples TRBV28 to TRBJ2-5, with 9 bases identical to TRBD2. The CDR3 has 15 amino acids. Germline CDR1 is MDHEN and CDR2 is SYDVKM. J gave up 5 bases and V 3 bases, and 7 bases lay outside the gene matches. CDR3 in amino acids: CASSLQTSGWETQYF. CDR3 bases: TGTGCCAGCAGTTTGCAAACTAGCGGGTGGGAGACCCAGTACTTC.